The rows below give T cell receptor beta chains drawn from one sample of a study of beta chain features in type 1 diabetes. Here immunoSEQ multiplex PCR was the method, and the copy in TCRdb shows in-frame clones only, minus some. The data contain 250,000 to 300,000 clones, around 25% of them singletons. The specimen was naive CD4+ T cells from blood. The receptors derive from a woman aged 25-40 years with type 1 diabetes. Each CDR3 is given with its conserved first and last residue. Each record gives: clone size, D gene, CDR3 length, J gene, V gene, CDR3 protein, CDR3 DNA. The D gene is left open where the match is weak. Clone sizes are given selectively: once, few, many, or a class where the clone is expanded.

size: -; D: -; length: 15; J: TRBJ2-3; V: TRBV12-2; CDR3: CASRLNFCGAYTQYF; DNA: TGTGCAAGTCGCTTGAACTTCTGTGGGGCGTATACGCAGTATTTT
size: -; D: -; length: 16; J: TRBJ2-1; V: TRBV28; CDR3: CASSLPDRGPYNEQFF; DNA: TGTGCCAGCAGCCTCCCGGACAGAGGGCCCTACAATGAGCAGTTCTTC
size: few; D: TRBD1; length: 15; J: TRBJ2-1; V: TRBV9; CDR3: CASSQTGDSYNEQFF; DNA: TGTGCCAGCAGCCAGACAGGGGACTCCTACAATGAGCAGTTCTTC
size: -; D: -; length: 14; J: TRBJ1-2; V: TRBV30; CDR3: CAWSRDRLNYGYTF; DNA: TGTGCCTGGAGTCGTGACAGACTTAACTATGGCTACACCTTC
size: few; D: TRBD1; length: 17; J: TRBJ2-1; V: TRBV7-7; CDR3: CASSLTPGQGPHNEQFF; DNA: TGTGCTAGCAGCTTAACCCCCGGACAGGGACCCCACAATGAGCAGTTCTTC
size: few; D: TRBD2; length: 16; J: TRBJ2-1; V: TRBV6-5; CDR3: CASSYRRTSGGNEQFF; DNA: TGTGCCAGCAGTTACCGGAGGACTAGCGGGGGCAATGAGCAGTTCTTC
size: few; D: TRBD2; length: 19; J: TRBJ2-3; V: TRBV23-1; CDR3: CASSHNVILAGGPADTQYF; DNA: TGCGCCAGCAGTCATAACGTGATACTAGCGGGAGGGCCCGCAGATACGCAGTATTTT
size: -; D: TRBD2; length: 14; J: TRBJ2-1; V: TRBV5-1; CDR3: CASSVSGSYNEQFF; DNA: TGCGCCAGCAGTGTTAGCGGGTCCTACAATGAGCAGTTCTTC
size: -; D: -; length: 18; J: TRBJ2-1; V: TRBV4-1; CDR3: CASSLIKFGESSYNEQFF; DNA: TGCGCCAGCAGCCTAATTAAGTTCGGGGAAAGCTCCTACAATGAGCAGTTCTTC
size: -; D: -; length: 12; J: TRBJ2-1; V: TRBV4-1; CDR3: CASSPPLGEQFF; DNA: TGCGCCAGCAGTCCTCCCCTCGGGGAGCAGTTCTTC